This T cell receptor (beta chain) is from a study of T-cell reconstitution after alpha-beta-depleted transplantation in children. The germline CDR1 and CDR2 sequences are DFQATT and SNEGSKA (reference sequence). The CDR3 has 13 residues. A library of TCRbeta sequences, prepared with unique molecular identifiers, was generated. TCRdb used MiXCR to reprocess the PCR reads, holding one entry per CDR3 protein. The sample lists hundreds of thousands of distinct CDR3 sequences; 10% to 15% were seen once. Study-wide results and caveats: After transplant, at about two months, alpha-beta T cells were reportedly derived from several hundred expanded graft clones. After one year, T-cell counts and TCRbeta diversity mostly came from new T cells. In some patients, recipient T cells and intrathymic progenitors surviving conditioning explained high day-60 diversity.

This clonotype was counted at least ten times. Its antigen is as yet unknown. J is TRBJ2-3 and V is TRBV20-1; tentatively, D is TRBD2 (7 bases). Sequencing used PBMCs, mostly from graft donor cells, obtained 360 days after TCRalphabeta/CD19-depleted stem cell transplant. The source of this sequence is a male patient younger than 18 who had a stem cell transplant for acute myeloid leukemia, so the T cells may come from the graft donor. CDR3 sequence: CGPKGGETDTQYF. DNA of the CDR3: TGCGGCCCTAAAGGGGGGGAGACAGATACGCAGTATTTT.